Following are 10 T cell receptor beta chains from one sample sequenced in a study of T-cell reconstitution after alpha-beta-depleted transplantation in children. Unique molecular identifiers featured in how the TCRbeta library was prepared. TCRdb ran MiXCR on the PCR reads and lists one entry per CDR3 protein. The sample lists some 300,000 distinct CDR3 sequences, roughly 9.1% occurring once. The specimen comprised PBMCs, sampled before TCRalphabeta/CD19-depleted stem cell transplant. These receptors were taken from a boy under two years old with acute myeloid leukemia, due to receive a stem cell transplant.

There are many counts of this clonotype. Here the CDR3 reads CASSVGDHYTDTQYF. The CDR3 nucleotides read TGTGCCAGCAGCGTAGGGGACCATTACACAGATACGCAGTATTTT. The rearrangement uses TRBV9 and TRBJ2-3; D possibly matches TRBD1 or TRBD2 (5 bases each). The CDR3 has 15 residues. Germline CDR1 and CDR2: SGDLS and YYNGEE. V was clipped by 0 bases and J by 2 bases, with 10 bases between them.

This clonotype was seen a few times. The chain couples TRBV12-3 or TRBV12-4 to TRBJ1-2; unclear D gene. The CDR3 is 13 amino acids. V lost 3 bases and J lost 8, with 13 bases in between. The CDR3 spells CASSFDDYGGYTF. The CDR3 DNA sequence: TGTGCCAGCAGTTTTGACGATTATGGCGGCTACACCTTC.

The CDR3 sequence: CASSVFTGTFYF. CDR3 DNA: TGTGCCAGCAGCGTGTTTACCGGGACCTTTTACTTC. The gene calls are TRBV28 and TRBJ2-7; D is tentatively TRBD1 or TRBD2 (5 bases each). Germline CDR1 MDHEN, CDR2 SYDVKM. This CDR3 has 12 residues. V dropped 6 bases and J dropped 13 bases, with 19 bases sitting between them. Complete variable domain (other parts from reference TRBV28 and TRBJ2-7): DVKVTQSSRYLVKRTGEKVFLECVQDMDHENMFWYRQDPGLGLRLIYFSYDVKMKEKGDIPEGYSVSREKKERFSLILESASTNQTSMYLCASSVFTGTFYFGPGTRLTVT.

This clonotype has ten or more counts. V usage is TRBV25-1 and J usage is TRBJ1-1; D may be TRBD1 (5 bases). Germline CDR1 and CDR2: MGHDK and SYGVNS. The CDR3 contains 16 residues. Trimming left V 2 bases short and J 4 bases short, with 17 bases between. The CDR3 reads CASSEVGPRAFTEAFF. In nucleotides, the CDR3 is TGTGCCAGCAGTGAAGTGGGACCGCGGGCCTTCACTGAAGCTTTCTTT.

This clonotype has ten or more counts. The chain couples TRBV11-2 to TRBJ2-3, with 9 bases that match TRBD2. Trimming cost V 8 bases and J 1 base; bases outside gene matches: 16. Germline V lookup: CDR1 SGHAT, CDR2 FQNNGV. The CDR3 runs 18 residues. The DNA for the CDR3 is TGTGCCAGCCCCCCGACTAGCGGAGAGATGGTTGGCACAGATACGCAGTATTTT. Translation gives CASPPTSGEMVGTDTQYF. Drawing the rest from reference TRBV11-2 and TRBJ2-3, the complete variable domain is EAGVAQSPRYKIIEKRQSVAFWCNPISGHATLYWYQQILGQGPKLLIQFQNNGVVDDSQLPKDRFSAERLKGVDSTLKIQPAKLEDSAVYLCASPPTSGEMVGTDTQYFGPGTRLTVL.

The J gene is TRBJ2-3, the V gene TRBV14; no reliable D call. Trimming took 3 bases from V and 2 from J, leaving 9 bases between them. This CDR3 contains 14 residues. CDR1 and CDR2 (germline): SGHDN, FVKESK. CDR3 sequence: CASSQGMPTDTQYF. Written as DNA, the CDR3 is TGTGCCAGCAGCCAGGGGATGCCCACAGATACGCAGTATTTT.

This clonotype was observed many times. The chain recombines TRBV20-1 with TRBJ2-1; D gene ambiguous. The length of the CDR3 is 10 residues. V was clipped by 0 bases and J by 7 bases, with 1 base between them. CDR1 and CDR2 from the germline V gene are DFQATT and SNEGSKA (reference sequence). CDR3: CSARENEQFF. The CDR3 nucleotides are TGCAGTGCTAGAGAGAATGAGCAGTTCTTC.

The chain joins TRBV23-1 to TRBJ1-5, with D unclear. TRBV23-1 is an ORF for which the function is uncertain. The CDR3 has 16 residues. V shed 2 bases and J shed 1 base, with 12 bases lying between them. The DNA of the CDR3 is TGCGCCAGCAGTCAAGTCTCGGAGAGGAGCAATCAGCCCCAGCATTTT. The encoded protein is CASSQVSERSNQPQHF.

Many counts were recorded for this clonotype. The rearrangement joins TRBV5-5 to TRBJ2-5; either TRBD1 or TRBD2 may fit D (6 bases each). In germline, CDR1 is SGHKS, CDR2 YYEKEE (reference sequence). The length of the CDR3 is 16 residues. Trimming removed 1 base at V and 5 bases at J, with 18 bases between. This CDR3 is CASSLLGGRRRETQYF. DNA for the CDR3: TGTGCCAGCAGCTTGTTGGGGGGCCGGAGACGGGAGACCCAGTACTTC. The variable domain in full, completed from reference TRBV5-5 and TRBJ2-5, reads DAGVTQSPTHLIKTRGQQVTLRCSPISGHKSVSWYQQVLGQGPQFIFQYYEKEERGRGNFPDRFSARQFPNYSSELNVNALLLGDSALYLCASSLLGGRRRETQYFGPGTRLLVL.

The sample holds many counts of this clonotype. V usage is TRBV12-3 or TRBV12-4 and J usage is TRBJ1-1, with D hard to call. The CDR3 has 12 residues. Trimming stripped 2 bases from V and 7 bases from J, with 8 bases between. The CDR3 protein is CASSLNGNEAFF. CDR3 coding DNA: TGTGCCAGCAGTTTAAATGGGAATGAAGCTTTCTTT.